The 18 T cell receptor beta chains listed next were all sequenced from one sample in a study of T cell repertoires in cytomegalovirus infection. TCRdb independently ran MiXCR on the reads; one entry per CDR3 protein. In the table there are roughly 77,000 distinct CDR3 sequences, 3.5% to 4% of which are singletons. The specimen was PBMCs. These receptors were taken from a human donor in good health (CMV status not recorded). Some clones in this sample may be carry-over from other donors' samples.

This clonotype was recorded many times. The CDR3 DNA reads as TGTGCCAGCAGCTCGCGACTAGCGGGAAGGTACAATGAGCAGTTCTTC. Protein product: CASSSRLAGRYNEQFF. This chain links TRBV7-8 with TRBJ2-1; 11 nucleotides line up with TRBD2. Germline assignment: CDR1 SGHVS and CDR2 FQNEAQ. With 4 bases clipped from V and 4 bases from J, the junction kept 6 bases outside the gene matches. CDR3 length: 16 residues.

This clonotype was seen ten or more times. The V gene is TRBV20-1, the J gene TRBJ2-7; D is unclear. V was trimmed by 3 bases and J by 4 bases, leaving 7 bases between them. Germline V gene lookup returns CDR1 DFQATT and CDR2 SNEGSKA (reference sequence). The CDR3 is made up of 11 amino acids. The CDR3 protein is CSASSNYEQYF. In DNA form, the CDR3 reads TGCAGTGCTAGTTCCAATTACGAGCAGTACTTC.

J is TRBJ2-7 and V is TRBV7-2; D not certain. V was shortened by 5 bases and J by 7 bases, with 15 bases between the two germline ends. The V gene's germline CDR1 is SGHTA and CDR2 FQGNSA. The CDR3 covers 13 residues. CDR3 DNA sequence: TGTGCCAGCAGCAAGGACGGTAACGGGGAGCAGTACTTC. Translating gives CASSKDGNGEQYF.

This clonotype has ten or more counts. The rearrangement links TRBV7-8 to TRBJ2-3; 7 bases are shared with TRBD1. The J segment lost 7 bases and the V segment lost 4 bases, leaving 2 bases of the junction unmatched. Looked up from germline, CDR1 is SGHVS and CDR2 is FQNEAQ. The CDR3 loop spans 12 amino acids. CDR3 region: CASSSRGNTQYF. The CDR3 DNA reads as TGTGCCAGCAGCTCCAGGGGGAATACGCAGTATTTT.

This clonotype was seen repeatedly, ten times or more. DNA of the CDR3: TGTGCCAGCAGCTTATCCCGGGGATTACACAATGAGCAGTTCTTC. This gives the protein CASSLSRGLHNEQFF. The rearrangement joins TRBV7-2 to TRBJ2-1; possibly TRBD2 for D (5 bases). With 2 bases removed from V and 5 bases from J, the gap between germline ends came to 13 bases. CDR1 SGHTA and CDR2 FQGNSA come from the germline V gene. This CDR3 has 15 amino acids.

Many counts were recorded for this clonotype. This rearrangement joins TRBV7-8 to TRBJ2-2; D is possibly TRBD2 (5 bases). This CDR3 has 12 residues. The germline V gene has CDR1 SGHVS and CDR2 FQNEAQ. V lost 5 bases and J 6 bases, leaving 7 bases between the germline ends. CDR3 in amino acids: CASSLRAGELFF. CDR3 nucleotides: TGTGCCAGCAGCCTGAGGGCCGGGGAGCTGTTTTTT.

This clonotype was counted many times. The chain carries TRBV19 and TRBJ1-5; maybe TRBD1 (5 bases). The ends were cut back, 6 bases at V and 4 bases at J, with 19 bases in the middle. Per the germline V gene, CDR1 is LNHDA and CDR2 is SQIVND (reference sequence). The CDR3 runs to 16 residues. Here the CDR3 DNA reads TGTGCCAGTAGCATTCGAACCGGGACCCAGAATCAGCCCCAGCATTTT. This translates into CASSIRTGTQNQPQHF.

This clonotype was seen many times. The rearrangement joins TRBV7-2 to TRBJ1-1, with D possibly being TRBD1 (5 bases). The V gene lost 5 bases and the J gene lost 6 bases, with 19 bases spanning the gap. Germline V gene data show CDR1 as SGHTA and CDR2 as FQGNSA. CDR3 size: 15 residues. CDR3 sequence: CASSRSTASIAEAFF. The CDR3 DNA is TGTGCCAGCAGCCGATCGACAGCAAGTATCGCTGAAGCTTTCTTT.

This clonotype occurred many times. The rearrangement uses TRBV7-2 and TRBJ1-2, with no clear D. V was pared by 0 bases and J by 10 bases, with 9 bases between. The CDR3 is 12 residues long. CDR1 and CDR2 from the germline V gene are SGHTA and FQGNSA. CDR3 DNA: TGTGCCAGCAGCTTAGCACAGACTTACTACACCTTC. Translated, it gives CASSLAQTYYTF.

This clonotype was seen ten or more times. The V call is TRBV6-1, the J call TRBJ2-1; D is uncertain. The germline V gene has CDR1 MNHNS and CDR2 SASEGT. The V and J ends lost 6 bases and 5 bases respectively, with 14 bases between them. The CDR3 runs 14 residues. The CDR3 here is CASSSIRVHNEQFF. The DNA of the CDR3 is TGTGCCAGCAGCAGCATCCGGGTCCACAATGAGCAGTTCTTC.

This clonotype was seen at least ten times. This chain joins TRBV7-2 and TRBJ2-5; D is undetermined. This CDR3 is built from 13 residues. The V end lost 3 bases, the J end lost 2 bases, and 7 bases lay between the germline ends. Looked up from germline, CDR1 is SGHTA and CDR2 is FQGNSA. CDR3 DNA: TGTGCCAGCAGCTTTGATTTTCAAGAGACCCAGTACTTC. The encoded protein is CASSFDFQETQYF.

This clonotype was seen at least ten times. The chain carries TRBV7-2 and TRBJ2-5; the D is unclear. Deletions cut 1 base from V and 6 bases from J, with 9 bases between. This CDR3 has 13 amino acids. Germline lookup yields CDR1 SGHTA and CDR2 FQGNSA. The CDR3 region is CASSLGRAQTQYF. CDR3 in DNA: TGTGCCAGCAGCTTAGGTCGTGCGCAGACCCAGTACTTC.

The table lists this clonotype with many counts. V gene TRBV7-2 combines with J gene TRBJ1-1, with D maybe TRBD1 (6 bases). V was clipped by 5 bases and J by 1 base, with 26 bases between them. CDR1 is SGHTA, CDR2 FQGNSA, per germline. This CDR3 comprises 19 residues. The CDR3 sequence is CASSLPYTGMGKRNTEAFF. CDR3 sequence (DNA): TGTGCCAGCAGCCTCCCCTACACAGGGATGGGCAAGAGGAACACTGAAGCTTTCTTT.

This clonotype was observed many times. This chain connects TRBV27 to TRBJ2-2, with TRBD1 matching 9 bases. The CDR3 is 16 amino acids. J lost 4 bases, V lost 2 bases, and 5 bases had no gene match. Germline CDR1 MNHEY, CDR2 SMNVEV (reference sequence). Written as DNA, the CDR3 is TGTGCCAGCAGTTTACTGAGACAGGGGGGCACCGGGGAGCTGTTTTTT. Residues: CASSLLRQGGTGELFF.

The chain employs TRBV7-6 and TRBJ2-5; D gene ambiguous. Looked up from germline, CDR1 is SGHVS and CDR2 is FNYEAQ. V was pared by 0 bases and J by 5 bases, with 13 bases between. CDR3 length equals 15 residues. The CDR3 loop reads CASSLARAPSETQYF. The CDR3 region has the DNA TGTGCCAGCAGCTTAGCAAGGGCGCCTTCGGAGACCCAGTACTTC.

This clonotype has ten or more counts. The V and J genes are TRBV6-2 or TRBV6-3 and TRBJ2-2; D is uncertain. Trimming took off 6 bases at V and 0 bases at J, with 8 bases between the two ends. This CDR3 comprises 14 residues. Per germline, CDR1 MNHEY and CDR2 SVGEGT. The CDR3 loop is CASRRHSNTGELFF. The CDR3 coding sequence is TGTGCCAGCAGACGACATTCGAACACCGGGGAGCTGTTTTTT.

This clonotype was seen many times. This rearrangement joins TRBV7-3 to TRBJ1-1; possibly TRBD1 for D (6 bases). V lost 1 base to trimming and J lost 4 bases, with 7 bases between them. Looked up from germline, CDR1 is SGHTA and CDR2 is FQGTGA. The length of the CDR3 is 13 residues. CDR3 coding DNA: TGTGCCAGCAGCTTAATCAGGGGCACTGAAGCTTTCTTT. It translates to CASSLIRGTEAFF.

This clonotype was seen many times. One end of the junction varies from germline; a read error may be responsible. This sequence joins TRBV7-6 and TRBJ2-5; D might be TRBD1 (8 bases). Looked up from germline, CDR1 is SGHVS and CDR2 is FNYEAQ. The CDR3 length is 14 residues. The CDR3 nucleotides read TGTGCTAGCAGCCGAGACAGGGGAGGGGAGACCCAGTACTTC. Its translation is CASSRDRGGETQYF.